Listed here is a single TCR beta chain. The data were obtained in a study of glioma-infiltrating T cells after dendritic cell vaccination. Across the whole study: Between about 2003 and 2013, patients got autologous tumor lysate-pulsed dendritic cell vaccines.

Assay: immunoSEQ multiplex PCR; the TCRdb copy retains only in-frame clones and omits some. The table has tens of thousands of clones, more than 75% seen once. This CDR3 region has 17 residues. The ends lost 3 bases at V and 1 base at J; junction bases unmatched: 7. Germline V gives CDR1 SGHRS, CDR2 YFSETQ. Time point defined: after dendritic cell vaccination, including at tumor progression/relapse. Patients had residual fresh-frozen tumor tissue and more than two years of survival data. PBMC were collected before vaccination, two weeks after the third vaccination, and at progression. The chain has TRBV5-1 and TRBJ2-6; 7 bases match TRBD1. This clonotype originated in a human donor with glioblastoma. The sample was blood, taken after dendritic cell vaccination. The CDR3 DNA follows: TGCGCCAGCAGCTCACAGGGGCTTGTATCTGGGGCCAACGTCCTGACTTTC. It codes for CASSSQGLVSGANVLTF.